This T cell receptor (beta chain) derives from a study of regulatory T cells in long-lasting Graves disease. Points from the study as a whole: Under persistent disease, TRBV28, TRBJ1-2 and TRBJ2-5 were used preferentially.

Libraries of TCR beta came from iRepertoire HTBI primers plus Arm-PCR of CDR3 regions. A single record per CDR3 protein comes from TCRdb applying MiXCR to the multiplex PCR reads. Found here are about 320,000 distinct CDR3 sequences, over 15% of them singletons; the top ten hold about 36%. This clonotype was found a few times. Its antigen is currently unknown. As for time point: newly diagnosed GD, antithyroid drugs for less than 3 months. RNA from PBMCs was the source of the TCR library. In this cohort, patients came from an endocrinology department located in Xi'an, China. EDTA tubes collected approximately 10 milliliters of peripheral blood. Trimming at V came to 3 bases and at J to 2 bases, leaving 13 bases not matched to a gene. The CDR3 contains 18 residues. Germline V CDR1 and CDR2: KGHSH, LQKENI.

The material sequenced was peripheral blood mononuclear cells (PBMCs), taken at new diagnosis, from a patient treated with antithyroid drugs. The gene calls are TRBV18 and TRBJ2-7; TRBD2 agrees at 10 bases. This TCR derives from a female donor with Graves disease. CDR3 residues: CASSPFRGTSVPPYEQYF. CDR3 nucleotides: TGTGCCAGCTCACCGTTTCGGGGGACTAGCGTACCCCCCTACGAGCAGTACTTC.